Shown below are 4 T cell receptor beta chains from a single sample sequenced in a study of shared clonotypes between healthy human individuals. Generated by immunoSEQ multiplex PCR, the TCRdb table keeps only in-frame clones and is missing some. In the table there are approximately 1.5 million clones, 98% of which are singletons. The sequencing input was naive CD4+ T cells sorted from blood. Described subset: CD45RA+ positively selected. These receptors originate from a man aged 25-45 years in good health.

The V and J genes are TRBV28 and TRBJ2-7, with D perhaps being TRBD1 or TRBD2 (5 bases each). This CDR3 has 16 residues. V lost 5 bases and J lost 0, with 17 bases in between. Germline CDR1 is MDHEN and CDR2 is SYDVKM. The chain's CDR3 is CASSHPGTVSSYEQYF. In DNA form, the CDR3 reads TGTGCCAGCAGTCACCCTGGGACGGTGAGCTCCTACGAGCAGTACTTC.

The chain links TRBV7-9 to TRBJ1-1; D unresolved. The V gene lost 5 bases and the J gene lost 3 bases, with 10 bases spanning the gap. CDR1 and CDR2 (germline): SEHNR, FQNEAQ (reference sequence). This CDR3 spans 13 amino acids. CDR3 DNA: TGTGCCAGCAGCGAGATCGGTGACACTGAAGCTTTCTTT. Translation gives CASSEIGDTEAFF.

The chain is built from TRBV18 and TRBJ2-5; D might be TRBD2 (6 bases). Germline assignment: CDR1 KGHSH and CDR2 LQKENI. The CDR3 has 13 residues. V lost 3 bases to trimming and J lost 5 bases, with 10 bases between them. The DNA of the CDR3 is TGTGCCAGCTCACCCGAAGGGAGGGAGACCCAGTACTTC. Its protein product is CASSPEGRETQYF.

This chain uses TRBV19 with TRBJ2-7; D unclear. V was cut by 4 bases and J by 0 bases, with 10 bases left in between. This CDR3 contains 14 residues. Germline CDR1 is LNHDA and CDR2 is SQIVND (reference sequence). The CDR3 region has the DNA TGTGCCAGTAGTACTTCCTCCGGCTCCTACGAGCAGTACTTC. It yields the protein CASSTSSGSYEQYF.